These 23 T cell receptor beta chains came from one sample sequenced in a study of blood T cell repertoires in COVID-19. Sequencing was performed with immunoSEQ multiplex PCR; in TCRdb, only in-frame clones are kept and a portion is missing. The sample contains approximately 190,000 clones, approximately 91% of which appear only once. The specimen was peripheral blood. Receptor source: a middle-aged woman who had recovered from COVID-19.

The genes are TRBV5-1 and TRBJ2-7; possible D gene TRBD2, 6 bases. The CDR3 consists of 14 residues. The ends were cut back, 4 bases at V and 7 bases at J, with 18 bases in the middle. The germline gives CDR1 SGHRS, CDR2 YFSETQ. CDR3 sequence reads: CASSNQGLGNEQYF. The CDR3, as DNA: TGCGCCAGCAGCAATCAGGGACTTGGAAATGAGCAGTACTTC.

The genes are TRBV5-6 and TRBJ2-3; 12 bases match TRBD2. In germline, CDR1 is SGHDT, CDR2 YYEEEE. V dropped 0 bases and J dropped 5; count of bases not matched to a gene: 10. The CDR3 runs 18 residues. CDR3 loop: CASSLGRLAGVYVDTQYF. The DNA of the CDR3 is TGTGCCAGCAGCTTGGGGAGACTAGCGGGAGTATACGTAGATACGCAGTATTTT.

The chain carries TRBV27 and TRBJ1-6; D gene uncertain. Trimming cost V 3 bases and J 5 bases, with 5 bases left between them. Germline V lookup: CDR1 MNHEY, CDR2 SMNVEV (reference sequence). CDR3 length: 13 residues. The DNA of the CDR3 is TGTGCCAGCAGTTTCTATAATAATTCACCCCTCCACTTT. This translates into CASSFYNNSPLHF.

This chain uses TRBV18 with TRBJ2-5; D remains unclear. Looked up from germline, CDR1 is KGHSH and CDR2 is LQKENI. The V end was cut by 5 bases, the J end by 4 bases, with 8 bases between. The CDR3 runs to 12 residues. The CDR3 region has the DNA TGTGCCAGCTCAGGTGTTAGAGAGACCCAGTACTTC. As protein: CASSGVRETQYF.

The chain uses TRBV5-6 and TRBJ1-6, with TRBD1 identical over 8 bases. The CDR3 is 16 amino acids. Trimming cost V 2 bases and J 7 bases; bases outside gene matches: 8. From germline, CDR1 is SGHDT and CDR2 YYEEEE. The CDR3 DNA is TGTGCCAGCAGCTTCCTCGGACAGGGACTGAATTCACCCCTCCACTTT. It yields the protein CASSFLGQGLNSPLHF.

In this sample, this clone turned up a few times. The rearrangement uses TRBV4-1 and TRBJ2-1, with a possible D match to TRBD2 (5 bases). V gave up 3 bases and J gave up 3 bases, with 6 bases separating them. Per germline, CDR1 MGHRA and CDR2 YSYEKL. The CDR3 covers 13 residues. The CDR3 DNA reads TGCGCCAGCAGCCACGAGGGCTACAATGAGCAGTTCTTC. As protein: CASSHEGYNEQFF.

This clone was counted a few times. V is TRBV4-2 and J is TRBJ1-5, with unresolved D. CDR1 is LGHNA, CDR2 YNFKEQ, per germline. The V end was cut by 0 bases, the J end by 1 base, with 10 bases between. CDR3 length equals 16 residues. This CDR3 is CASSQDFEGSNQPQHF. The CDR3 bases are TGTGCCAGCAGCCAAGATTTCGAGGGCAGCAATCAGCCCCAGCATTTT.

The chain joins TRBV30 to TRBJ1-6; D is ambiguous. The CDR3 is 15 residues long. V was pared by 4 bases and J by 8 bases, with 18 bases between. The V gene's germline CDR1 is GTSNPN and CDR2 SVGIG (reference sequence). This CDR3 is CAWTFLGPNDSPLHF. In nucleotides, the CDR3 is TGTGCCTGGACATTTTTGGGCCCTAACGATTCACCCCTCCACTTT.

The CDR3 is CASSPDREDEQYF. CDR3 in DNA: TGCGCCAGCAGCCCGGACAGGGAGGATGAGCAGTACTTC. This chain joins TRBV4-3 and TRBJ2-7; 8 nucleotides align to TRBD1. Per the germline V gene, CDR1 is LGHNA and CDR2 is YSLEER. CDR3 length equals 13 residues. Trimming removed 4 bases from V and 7 bases from J; junction bases left unmatched: 6.

This chain connects TRBV7-2 to TRBJ1-1, with D maybe TRBD1 (6 bases). V lost 4 bases and J lost 0, with 9 bases in between. Germline CDR1 and CDR2: SGHTA and FQGNSA. This CDR3 has 14 residues. This CDR3 is CASSSDSLNTEAFF. The CDR3, as DNA: TGTGCCAGCAGCTCGGACAGCTTGAACACTGAAGCTTTCTTT.

The chain links TRBV9 to TRBJ1-3; weak D call: TRBD1 (6 bases). The germline V gene has CDR1 SGDLS and CDR2 YYNGEE. This CDR3 spans 17 amino acids. V lost 2 bases and J lost 0, with 15 bases in between. CDR3 nucleotides: TGTGCCAGCAGCGTGACTCCGGGACAAATCTCTGGAAACACCATATATTTT. Encoded protein: CASSVTPGQISGNTIYF.

The gene calls are TRBV5-4 and TRBJ2-5; the match to TRBD1 covers 9 bases. Germline V lookup: CDR1 SGHNT, CDR2 YYREEE (reference sequence). The CDR3 is made up of 17 amino acids. Unmatched junction bases numbered 8, after V lost 0 bases and J lost 2 bases. The CDR3 region has the DNA TGTGCCAGCAGCTTGGTGGGGGGACAGGGTTTACAAGAGACCCAGTACTTC. Amino acids: CASSLVGGQGLQETQYF.

This chain links TRBV6-6 with TRBJ1-2; D is perhaps TRBD1 (5 bases). The CDR3 is 14 residues long. The germline V gene has CDR1 MNHNY and CDR2 SVGAGI (reference sequence). V dropped 5 bases and J dropped 4 bases, with 14 bases sitting between them. CDR3 nucleotide sequence: TGTGCCAGCAGTCTAACCGGGACTGTCTATGGCTACACCTTC. Its translation: CASSLTGTVYGYTF.

The chain has TRBV7-8 and TRBJ2-5, with D unclear. CDR3 length: 13 residues. Germline-derived CDR1 and CDR2 are SGHVS and FQNEAQ. Trimming shortened V by 2 bases and J by 2 bases, and 6 bases separated the two germline ends. The CDR3 loop is CASSLPGQETQYF. CDR3 nucleotide sequence: TGTGCCAGCAGCTTACCAGGTCAAGAGACCCAGTACTTC.

The CDR3 reads CATSRDQGNTIYF. The DNA for the CDR3 is TGTGCCACCAGCAGAGACCAGGGTAACACCATATATTTT. The chain joins TRBV15 to TRBJ1-3, with a tentative D call TRBD1 (5 bases). The length of the CDR3 is 13 residues. Trimming cost V 0 bases and J 7 bases, with 7 bases left between them. The germline CDR1 and CDR2 sequences are LNHNV and YYDKDF (reference sequence).

The V call is TRBV4-2, the J call TRBJ2-3; D gene uncertain. Germline V gives CDR1 LGHNA, CDR2 YNFKEQ. The CDR3 is 14 residues long. Deletions cut 3 bases from V and 2 bases from J, with 9 bases between. The CDR3 sequence is CASSHPDNTDTQYF. CDR3 in DNA: TGTGCCAGCAGCCACCCCGACAACACAGATACGCAGTATTTT.

V usage is TRBV28 and J usage is TRBJ1-2; D uncertain. The V end was cut by 3 bases, the J end by 4 bases, with 6 bases between. This CDR3 spans 12 amino acids. Germline loops: CDR1 MDHEN, CDR2 SYDVKM. CDR3 DNA sequence: TGTGCCAGCAGTTTGTCGGGCTATGGCTACACCTTC. Translating gives CASSLSGYGYTF.

This CDR3 reads CASSLVRSGANVLTF. Written as DNA, the CDR3 is TGTGCCAGCAGCCTAGTCCGCTCTGGGGCCAACGTCCTGACTTTC. The genes are TRBV6-5 and TRBJ2-6; D unresolved. The CDR3 is 15 residues long. Germline V gene data show CDR1 as MNHEY and CDR2 as SVGAGI. V gave up 6 bases and J gave up 0 bases, with 9 bases separating them.

The chain is built from TRBV2 and TRBJ2-7; 7 positions agree with TRBD2. The V and J ends lost 6 bases and 3 bases, in that order; junction bases with no gene match: 8. The germline gives CDR1 SNHLY, CDR2 FYNNEI. The length of the CDR3 is 14 residues. CDR3 loop: CASRGTTLIYEQYF. The CDR3 DNA sequence: TGTGCCAGCAGGGGGACTACGTTGATCTACGAGCAGTACTTC. The whole variable domain, filled in from reference TRBV2 and TRBJ2-7, reads EPEVTQTPSHQVTQMGQEVILRCVPISNHLYFYWYRQILGQKVEFLVSFYNNEISEKSEIFDDQFSVERPDGSNFTLKIRSTKLEDSAMYFCASRGTTLIYEQYFGPGTRLTVT.

The CDR3, as DNA: TGTGCCAGCAGCTTAATTTCGGGGGAGGCCTACGAGCAGTACTTC. Protein: CASSLISGEAYEQYF. The genes are TRBV7-2 and TRBJ2-7; D may be TRBD2 (6 bases). The V end lost 2 bases, the J end lost 2 bases, and 13 bases lay between the germline ends. In germline, CDR1 is SGHTA, CDR2 FQGNSA. The length of the CDR3 is 15 residues.

The J gene is TRBJ1-1, the V gene TRBV18; D call uncertain. CDR1 KGHSH and CDR2 LQKENI come from the germline V gene. V lost 2 bases and J lost 5, with 9 bases in between. The CDR3 runs 13 residues. The CDR3 DNA is TGTGCCAGCTCACCAGGAGGGAGGACTGAAGCTTTCTTT. Its protein product is CASSPGGRTEAFF. Full variable domain (outside the CDR3, taken from reference TRBV18 and TRBJ1-1): NAGVMQNPRHLVRRRGQEARLRCSPMKGHSHVYWYRQLPEEGLKFMVYLQKENIIDESGMPKERFSAEFPKEGPSILRIQQVVRGDSAAYFCASSPGGRTEAFFGQGTRLTVV.

The rearrangement uses TRBV7-3 and TRBJ2-7; TRBD2 matches at 10 bases. This CDR3 contains 15 residues. The V segment lost 0 bases and the J segment 5 bases; nucleotides outside the gene matches: 4. Germline CDR1 reads SGHTA; CDR2 reads FQGTGA. This CDR3 reads CASSLTPGLADEQYF. CDR3 coding DNA: TGTGCCAGCAGCTTAACTCCCGGACTAGCGGACGAGCAGTACTTC. The full variable domain, its missing parts supplied by reference TRBV7-3 and TRBJ2-7, is GAGVSQTPSNKVTEKGKYVELRCDPISGHTALYWYRQSLGQGPEFLIYFQGTGAADDSGLPNDRFFAVRPEGSVSTLKIQRTERGDSAVYLCASSLTPGLADEQYFGPGTRLTVT.

This clone was observed a single time. The chain links TRBV18 to TRBJ1-1; D gene ambiguous. The CDR3 is 16 residues long. V dropped 0 bases and J dropped 2 bases, with 13 bases sitting between them. Germline lookup yields CDR1 KGHSH and CDR2 LQKENI. As DNA, the CDR3 is TGTGCCAGCTCACCACCGGACGTGGGGAGAAACACTGAAGCTTTCTTT. Its translation is CASSPPDVGRNTEAFF. The variable domain in full, completed from reference TRBV18 and TRBJ1-1, reads NAGVMQNPRHLVRRRGQEARLRCSPMKGHSHVYWYRQLPEEGLKFMVYLQKENIIDESGMPKERFSAEFPKEGPSILRIQQVVRGDSAAYFCASSPPDVGRNTEAFFGQGTRLTVV.